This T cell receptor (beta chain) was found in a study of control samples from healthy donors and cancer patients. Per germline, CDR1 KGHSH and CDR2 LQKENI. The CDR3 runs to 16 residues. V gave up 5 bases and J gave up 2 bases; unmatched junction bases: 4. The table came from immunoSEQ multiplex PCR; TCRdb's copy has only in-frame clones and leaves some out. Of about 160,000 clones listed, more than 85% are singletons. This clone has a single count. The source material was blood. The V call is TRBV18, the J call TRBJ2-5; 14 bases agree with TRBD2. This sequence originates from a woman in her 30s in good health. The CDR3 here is CASSRTSGRTQETQYF. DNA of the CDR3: TGTGCCAGCTCAAGGACTAGCGGGAGGACTCAAGAGACCCAGTACTTC.